This TCR beta chain was recorded in a study of T cell repertoires in cytomegalovirus infection. TCRdb independently ran MiXCR on the reads; one entry per CDR3 protein. This table holds 200,000 to 300,000 distinct CDR3 sequences, 9% to 15% found once. This CDR3 has 13 residues. Trimming left V 3 bases short and J 10 bases short, with 15 bases between. Germline V lookup: CDR1 SEHNR, CDR2 FQNEAQ (reference sequence). This clonotype has more than one count but fewer than ten. The sample taken for sequencing was PBMCs. The receptor's source is a human donor in good health (CMV status not recorded). Some clones in this sample may be carry-over from other donors' samples. The chain carries TRBV7-9 and TRBJ1-1; possible D gene TRBD1, 5 bases. The CDR3 DNA sequence: TGTGCCAGCAGCTTTGGAGGGGCTGAAAGAGCTTTCTTT. Translated: CASSFGGAERAFF.